The sequence of this TCR beta chain was determined in a study of post-analysis software for immune sequencing data. In the study overall: Courses of disease covered relapsing-remitting, secondary progressive and progressive-relapsing multiple sclerosis.

Study-wide findings and caveats: Roughly five TRBV segments appeared more often in patients than in controls, and TRBV5-6, TRBV5-1 and TRBV20-1 were among these.

The TCR beta cDNA libraries carried unique molecular identifiers. One entry per CDR3 protein, called by TCRdb with MiXCR from the PCR reads. The table has approximately 660,000 distinct CDR3 sequences, about 60% seen once. CDR1 is DFQATT and CDR2 is SNEGSKA in the germline V gene (reference sequence). V was clipped by 3 bases and J by 8 bases, with 15 bases between them. CDR3 size: 13 residues. This clonotype has more than one count but fewer than ten. What it recognizes is unknown. Sequenced sample: blood. The J gene is TRBJ2-3, the V gene TRBV20-1; D is unresolved. The clonotype was recovered from a girl aged 2 to 10 with multiple sclerosis. The CDR3 DNA follows: TGCAGTGCTAGGTCCCAGACGGTTGGTACGCAGTATTTT. Amino acid sequence: CSARSQTVGTQYF.